This T cell receptor (beta chain) was found in a study of T-cell memory formation after mild COVID-19. Study background: TCR clusters showed largely donor specificity. General study results and limits: Memory from before infection featured some responding clones, which suggests cross-reactive memory joined.

As for this clonotype: Its antigen remains unidentified.

V lost 6 bases and J 4 bases, leaving 9 bases between the germline ends. The CDR3 is 12 amino acids. Libraries for TCRalpha and TCRbeta carried sample barcodes and unique molecular identifiers via 5'RACE. TCRdb reprocessed the 5' RACE reads via MiXCR and lists one record per CDR3 protein. The top ten clones hold about 1.6% of a sample with about 35,000 distinct CDR3 sequences, roughly 20% of them seen once. The J gene is TRBJ1-1, the V gene TRBV12-3 or TRBV12-4, with unresolved D. This receptor was identified in an adult who had mild COVID-19 (a few samples of this study predate the infection). Cell type and time point are not known. Sequencing used PBMCs or a T cell subset sorted from them (not recorded which). The CDR3 DNA is TGTGCCAGCAGGGCCAGTGGCACTGAAGCTTTCTTT. It encodes CASRASGTEAFF.